There are a few counts of the clone carrying this T cell receptor (beta chain). Its antigen remains unknown. One end of the junction does not line up with germline, which may come from a read error. Oncomine TCR Beta short-read sequencing was applied to DNA from cultured CD4+ T cells. TCRdb re-called the PCR reads with MiXCR, one entry per CDR3 protein. The sample lists 15,000 to 20,000 distinct CDR3 sequences; 51% were seen once. The source of the sample is a study of vaccination and CD4 T cells after COVID-19. Study information: In the convalescent cohort, there were six males and four females, two of them Hispanic.

Germline assignment: CDR1 SSHAT and CDR2 FNYEAQ (reference sequence). The CDR3 is made up of 13 amino acids. Treatment meaning: approximately 9-day PBMC culture with coronavirus spike peptide pools or control peptides (ViraFEST assay). The receptor was derived from a human donor who had recovered from COVID-19. The sequenced sample was CD4+ T cells from blood, cultured in vitro, obtained before SARS-CoV-2 vaccination. This rearrangement joins TRBV7-7 to TRBJ2-2, with D tentatively TRBD2 (6 bases). CDR3: CASSLAAAGELFF. The DNA of the CDR3 is TGTGCTAGCAGCTTAGCGGCAGCCGGGGAGCTGTTTTTT.